The T cell receptor (beta chain) under discussion was sequenced for a study of blood T cell repertoires in COVID-19. Study in general: Collection of acute and convalescent COVID-19 samples took place in the United States, Italy and Spain. PBMCs, B-cell-depleted T cells, or T cells were the source of the cDNA or gDNA that made up the material.

In the original processing: It was from reference gene primer amplification that nucleated cell counts were estimated. Sequenced by immunoSEQ multiplex PCR; TCRdb stores in-frame clones only, minus some. The DNA was the basis for D and trimming; V, J and clone size are from that table. The table lists hundreds of thousands of clones, around 90% of them singletons. This CDR3 has 12 residues. Trimming at V came to 3 bases and at J to 15 bases, leaving 8 bases not matched to a gene. Per the germline V gene, CDR1 is SEHNR and CDR2 is FQNEAQ (reference sequence). The sequence derives from a woman in her 50s with COVID-19, enrolled during active disease. The rearrangement links TRBV7-9 to TRBJ2-1; the match to TRBD1 covers 7 bases. The sample comprised peripheral blood. CDR3 DNA: TGTGCCAGCAGCTTTCTACAGGGGTTGCCGTTCTTC. Protein sequence: CASSFLQGLPFF. Complete variable domain (other parts from reference TRBV7-9 and TRBJ2-1): DTGVSQNPRHKITKRGQNVTFRCDPISEHNRLYWYRQTLGQGPEFLTYFQNEAQLEKSRLLSDRFSAERPKGSFSTLEIQRTEQGDSAMYLCASSFLQGLPFFGPGTRLTVL.